Following are 2 T cell receptor beta chains from one sample sequenced in a study of T cell responses to AZD1222 COVID-19 vaccine. Data came from immunoSEQ multiplex PCR; TCRdb stores just in-frame clones and leaves some out. The data contain 130,000 or so clones, approximately 85% of them singletons. Sequencing was performed on peripheral blood, taken 28 days after the second AZD1222 dose. These receptors were taken from an adult who received the AZD1222 COVID-19 vaccine.

This sequence joins TRBV5-1 and TRBJ2-7; D gene uncertain. This CDR3 contains 15 residues. CDR1 and CDR2 (germline): SGHRS, YFSETQ. The ends were cut back, 0 bases at V and 5 bases at J, with 15 bases in the middle. The CDR3 sequence: CASSLDMGLMDEQYF. The CDR3 region has the DNA TGCGCCAGCAGCTTGGATATGGGCTTGATGGACGAGCAGTACTTC.

This sequence joins TRBV18 and TRBJ1-1, with D possibly TRBD1 on 5 matching bases. This CDR3 comprises 16 residues. V lost 5 bases and J 6 bases, leaving 22 bases between the germline ends. CDR1 KGHSH and CDR2 LQKENI come from the germline V gene. The CDR3 DNA reads TGTGCCAGCTCAAACCCGACAGTTACACTGAGCGCTGAAGCTTTCTTT. It specifies CASSNPTVTLSAEAFF. The entire variable domain, with the rest obtained from reference TRBV18 and TRBJ1-1, is as follows: NAGVMQNPRHLVRRRGQEARLRCSPMKGHSHVYWYRQLPEEGLKFMVYLQKENIIDESGMPKERFSAEFPKEGPSILRIQQVVRGDSAAYFCASSNPTVTLSAEAFFGQGTRLTVV.